The 26 T cell receptor beta chains below all came from one sample that was sequenced in a study of blood T cells in healthy people across ages. The second PCR ran roughly 6 to 11 cycles with a sample-barcoded 5' primer and J-beta primers. Each CDR3 protein gets one entry after TCRdb re-called the 5' RACE reads with MiXCR. The data contain roughly 700,000 distinct CDR3 sequences, about 32% of them singletons. Sequenced sample: blood. These receptors all stem from a woman aged 80 or over in good health.

At least ten counts were recorded for this clonotype. The chain recombines TRBV20-1 with TRBJ2-5; 9 bases agree with TRBD1. CDR1 is DFQATT and CDR2 is SNEGSKA in the germline V gene (reference sequence). Losses at the gene ends were 3 bases for V and 6 bases for J; bases not matched to a gene: 5. The CDR3 covers 13 residues. The chain's CDR3 is CSASLGQGQTQYF. CDR3 nucleotides: TGCAGTGCTAGTCTCGGACAGGGGCAGACCCAGTACTTC.

As to this clonotype: Given a much more abundant clone one base away, this may be a read error. This sequence joins TRBV11-2 and TRBJ2-1; 9 nucleotides line up with TRBD2. The CDR3 length is 15 residues. Germline V gives CDR1 SGHAT, CDR2 FQNNGV. Germline trimming cut 5 bases from V and 13 bases from J; bases unmatched to any gene: 15. This CDR3 is CASSLAGTVQETQFF. The CDR3 DNA is TGTGCCAGCAGCCTAGCGGGGACTGTCCAAGAGACCCAGTTCTTC.

The table lists this clonotype with many counts. This chain links TRBV6-1 with TRBJ2-7; TRBD1 or TRBD2 may be the D gene (6 bases each). From germline, CDR1 is MNHNS and CDR2 SASEGT. Trimming took 7 bases from V and 3 from J, leaving 16 bases between them. This CDR3 region has 14 residues. As DNA, the CDR3 is TGTGCCAGCACCGGGACATTCGGGGGCTACGAGCAGTACTTC. It yields the protein CASTGTFGGYEQYF.

The CDR3 loop is CAWSVLRLAGVPTADTQYF. The CDR3 region has the DNA TGTGCCTGGAGTGTACTCCGACTAGCGGGGGTCCCTACCGCAGATACGCAGTATTTT. The chain carries TRBV30 and TRBJ2-3; 12 bases agree with TRBD2. This CDR3 is 19 amino acids long. Germline V lookup: CDR1 GTSNPN, CDR2 SVGIG (reference sequence). The V and J ends lost 0 bases and 4 bases, in that order; junction bases with no gene match: 14.

This clonotype was recorded only once. The CDR3 coding sequence is TGTGCCAGCAGCTCCCAAGGTTCGGGGGGTCCCACAGATACGCAGTATTTT. It codes for CASSSQGSGGPTDTQYF. The chain carries TRBV7-3 and TRBJ2-3, with 7 bases that match TRBD2. The CDR3 is made up of 17 amino acids. V was clipped by 4 bases and J by 2 bases; unmatched bases: 12. Germline assignment: CDR1 SGHTA and CDR2 FQGTGA.

The J gene is TRBJ1-5, the V gene TRBV27; no clear D. The CDR3 is made up of 14 amino acids. From germline, CDR1 is MNHEY and CDR2 SMNVEV (reference sequence). V lost 1 base to trimming and J lost 5 bases, with 9 bases between them. This CDR3 is CASSLFSGDQPQHF. The CDR3 DNA follows: TGTGCCAGCAGTTTATTTTCCGGGGATCAGCCCCAGCATTTT.

This clonotype was observed at least ten times. The chain is built from TRBV6-6 and TRBJ1-2; D unclear. CDR3 length: 11 amino acids. Deletions cut 6 bases from V and 5 bases from J, with 7 bases between. Germline V gene lookup returns CDR1 MNHNY and CDR2 SVGAGI (reference sequence). The CDR3 protein is CASRQRYGYTF. CDR3 DNA sequence: TGTGCCAGCAGACAACGGTATGGCTACACCTTC.

The V gene is TRBV20-1, the J gene TRBJ2-5; D is uncertain. V was pared by 3 bases and J by 2 bases, with 10 bases between. The CDR3 is 13 amino acids. Looked up from germline, CDR1 is DFQATT and CDR2 is SNEGSKA (reference sequence). The CDR3 nucleotides are TGCAGTGCTAGTCTCAACACACAAGAGACCCAGTACTTC. This codes for CSASLNTQETQYF.

The sample holds many counts of this clonotype. The chain combines TRBV20-1 with TRBJ2-7; D may be TRBD2 (5 bases). This CDR3 contains 13 residues. The V end lost 5 bases, the J end lost 0 bases, and 11 bases lay between the germline ends. CDR1 and CDR2 (germline): DFQATT, SNEGSKA (reference sequence). CDR3 DNA sequence: TGCAGTGCTGTCCGGGGTAGCTCCTACGAGCAGTACTTC. This encodes CSAVRGSSYEQYF.

Comment on this clonotype: This sequence may be a read error, since a much larger clone differs from it by one base. This chain connects TRBV10-3 to TRBJ1-5; D is uncertain. The CDR3 loop spans 12 amino acids. CDR1 and CDR2 from the germline V gene are ENHRY and SYGVKD. The CDR3 bases are TGTGCCATCAGGGATAGCAATCATCCCCAGCATTTT. Its translation: CAIRDSNHPQHF.

The chain couples TRBV20-1 to TRBJ1-5; 9 bases are shared with TRBD1. After removal of 3 bases from V and 2 bases from J, the junction contained 11 bases not matched to a gene. Per the germline V gene, CDR1 is DFQATT and CDR2 is SNEGSKA (reference sequence). The CDR3 has 17 amino acids. CDR3 in amino acids: CSASRDRVAWGNQPQHF. The CDR3 region has the DNA TGCAGTGCTAGTAGGGACAGGGTGGCCTGGGGCAATCAGCCCCAGCATTTT.

This clonotype was observed at least ten times. V and J are TRBV5-6 and TRBJ1-6, with TRBD1 as a possible D gene (6 bases). Germline V gives CDR1 SGHDT, CDR2 YYEEEE. Trimming removed 3 bases at V and 10 bases at J, with 8 bases between. The CDR3 has 12 amino acids. The CDR3 protein is CASSSDRSPLHF. The DNA for the CDR3 is TGTGCCAGCAGCTCGGACAGATCACCCCTCCACTTT.

This clonotype was counted at least ten times. V gene TRBV3-1 combines with J gene TRBJ2-3; 8 nucleotides align to TRBD1. CDR3 length equals 15 residues. The J segment lost 2 bases and the V segment lost 6 bases, leaving 7 bases of the junction unmatched. Germline-derived CDR1 and CDR2 are LGHDT and YNNKEL (reference sequence). The CDR3 here is CASSRTGSITDTQYF. Written as DNA, the CDR3 is TGTGCCAGCAGTCGGACAGGGTCAATCACAGATACGCAGTATTTT.

In its sample, this clonotype was seen a few times. The chain employs TRBV7-9 and TRBJ1-6; D unclear. V was pared by 3 bases and J by 7 bases, with 10 bases between. The CDR3 runs to 14 residues. Germline lookup yields CDR1 SEHNR and CDR2 FQNEAQ (reference sequence). The CDR3 nucleotides are TGTGCCAGCAGCTTTTCGGGCAAAAATTCACCCCTCCACTTT. Its protein is CASSFSGKNSPLHF.

The chain carries TRBV10-3 and TRBJ2-5; 8 positions match TRBD1. The CDR3 totals 18 residues. In germline, CDR1 is ENHRY, CDR2 SYGVKD. After removal of 3 bases from V and 11 bases from J, the junction contained 23 bases not matched to a gene. CDR3 in amino acids: CAISDYPPQGAWLEEQYF. CDR3 coding DNA: TGTGCCATCAGTGACTATCCCCCGCAGGGGGCATGGCTGGAAGAGCAGTACTTC.

The CDR3 DNA follows: TGTGCCTGGGAGACAAACCGGGGCCAGCCCCAGCATTTT. Translating it yields CAWETNRGQPQHF. The chain carries TRBV30 and TRBJ1-5; D may be TRBD1 (5 bases). This CDR3 has 13 residues. V was clipped by 5 bases and J by 7 bases, with 15 bases between them. Looked up from germline, CDR1 is GTSNPN and CDR2 is SVGIG (reference sequence).

This chain links TRBV7-6 with TRBJ1-5; D might be TRBD1 (6 bases). V was pared by 5 bases and J by 4 bases, with 12 bases between. The germline CDR1 and CDR2 sequences are SGHVS and FNYEAQ. The CDR3 extends over 14 amino acids. CDR3 residues: CASSREQGNQPQHF. The CDR3 region has the DNA TGTGCCAGCAGCAGAGAGCAGGGGAATCAGCCCCAGCATTTT. Together with reference TRBV7-6 and TRBJ1-5, the CDR3 gives the full variable domain: GAGVSQSPRYKVTKRGQDVALRCDPISGHVSLYWYRQALGQGPEFLTYFNYEAQQDKSGLPNDRFSAERPEGSISTLTIQRTEQRDSAMYRCASSREQGNQPQHFGDGTRLSIL.

This clonotype was seen repeatedly, ten times or more. The chain combines TRBV9 with TRBJ2-5; TRBD1 aligns across 7 bases. This CDR3 contains 14 residues. V shed 3 bases, J shed 5 bases, and the junction held 7 bases outside the gene matches. CDR1 and CDR2 from the germline V gene are SGDLS and YYNGEE. DNA of the CDR3: TGTGCCAGCAGCGGACAGGGTTGGGGGGAGACCCAGTACTTC. Protein sequence: CASSGQGWGETQYF.

The chain uses TRBV20-1 and TRBJ2-5, with 9 bases aligning to TRBD2. The CDR3 covers 16 residues. The germline gives CDR1 DFQATT, CDR2 SNEGSKA (reference sequence). J was trimmed by 5 bases and V by 3 bases; bases with no gene match: 13. The CDR3 sequence is CSASPGRAGGKETQYF. The CDR3 nucleotides are TGCAGTGCTAGTCCGGGACGAGCGGGGGGAAAGGAGACCCAGTACTTC.

The V call is TRBV28, the J call TRBJ2-3; D is undetermined. Germline lookup yields CDR1 MDHEN and CDR2 SYDVKM. This CDR3 is built from 14 residues. Trimming took 3 bases from V and 0 from J, leaving 7 bases between them. For the CDR3, the DNA is TGTGCCAGCAGTTTCCTGCATAGCACAGATACGCAGTATTTT. Protein: CASSFLHSTDTQYF.

There are a few counts of this clonotype. The V and J genes are TRBV25-1 and TRBJ1-5, with TRBD1 as a possible D gene (6 bases). The V gene lost 10 bases and the J gene lost 6 bases, with 16 bases spanning the gap. The CDR3 runs 13 residues. Looked up from germline, CDR1 is MGHDK and CDR2 is SYGVNS. The CDR3 nucleotides are TGTGCCACCCGGGGGGGGCAGGGTCAGCCCCAGCATTTT. Amino acids: CATRGGQGQPQHF.

V usage is TRBV6-1 and J usage is TRBJ1-5, with 7 bases matching TRBD1. V gave up 8 bases and J gave up 0 bases; unmatched junction bases: 10. From germline, CDR1 is MNHNS and CDR2 SASEGT. This CDR3 comprises 16 residues. The CDR3 is CASRTGPWDSNQPQHF. In nucleotides, the CDR3 is TGTGCCAGCCGGACAGGTCCTTGGGATAGCAATCAGCCCCAGCATTTT.

The V and J genes are TRBV5-1 and TRBJ2-5, with D possibly being TRBD2 (5 bases). The J call is doubtful: the DNA matches TRBJ2-7 better. CDR3 length equals 16 residues. The germline CDR1 and CDR2 sequences are SGHRS and YFSETQ. CDR3 DNA sequence: TGCGCCAGCAGCCTTGGGCCAGCGGCTCTTGCTTACGAGCAGTACTTC. Amino acids: CASSLGPAALAYEQYF.

The V and J genes are TRBV2 and TRBJ1-4, with D hard to call. The V and J ends lost 10 bases and 7 bases respectively, with 13 bases between them. CDR1 is SNHLY, CDR2 FYNNEI, per germline. CDR3 length: 12 amino acids. The CDR3 protein is CANRADGEKLFF. In nucleotides, the CDR3 is TGTGCCAACAGAGCGGACGGTGAAAAACTGTTTTTT.

This clonotype was seen at least ten times. The chain combines TRBV30 with TRBJ1-2; 10 bases align to TRBD1. The CDR3 has 14 amino acids. CDR1 and CDR2 from the germline V gene are GTSNPN and SVGIG (reference sequence). V lost 0 bases and J lost 7; bases outside the gene matches: 5. CDR3 residues: CAWSVRQGASGYTF. CDR3 DNA: TGTGCCTGGAGTGTCAGACAGGGGGCCAGTGGCTACACCTTC.

This clonotype was observed a handful of times. This may be a read error: a much more frequent sequence differs by one nucleotide. The rearrangement joins TRBV27 to TRBJ2-6; D ambiguous. Deletions cut 9 bases from V and 2 bases from J, with 8 bases between. This CDR3 has 13 residues. Germline loops: CDR1 MNHEY, CDR2 SMNVEV (reference sequence). The CDR3 here is CARCSTGANVLTF. The CDR3 nucleotides read TGTGCCAGGTGCTCCACTGGGGCCAACGTCCTGACTTTC.